What follows are 25 T cell receptor beta chains derived from one specimen sequenced in a study of tissue T cells after allogeneic stem cell transplantation. This table comes from immunoSEQ multiplex PCR, and its TCRdb copy is limited to in-frame clones, with some not included. The table includes 8,000 to 10,000 clones, approximately 57% detected once. Specimen: tissue from the jejunum, collected at autopsy. The receptor source for this set is a woman aged 18 to 50 with breast cancer.

The chain is built from TRBV7-9 and TRBJ2-5; 7 nucleotides line up with TRBD2. The CDR3 is made up of 14 amino acids. The trim removed 5 bases at V and 5 bases at J, leaving 8 bases unmatched. Germline V gives CDR1 SEHNR, CDR2 FQNEAQ (reference sequence). The DNA of the CDR3 is TGTGCCAGCAGCCCTTCCGGCGGGAGCGAGACCCAGTACTTC. It codes for CASSPSGGSETQYF.

This sequence joins TRBV3-1 (or the pseudogene TRBV3-2) and TRBJ2-7, with TRBD1 identical over 7 bases. This CDR3 is 16 amino acids long. J lost 3 bases, V lost 1 base, and 9 bases had no gene match. Germline-derived CDR1 and CDR2 are LGHDT and YNNKEL (reference sequence). CDR3 bases: TGTGCCAGCAGCCAAGTTCCCGAGACAGGGTTCTACGAGCAGTACTTC. It is translated as CASSQVPETGFYEQYF.

This sequence joins TRBV5-4 and TRBJ2-5, with 9 bases identical to TRBD1. Germline V gene data show CDR1 as SGHNT and CDR2 as YYREEE (reference sequence). This CDR3 has 15 amino acids. The V gene end was trimmed by 4 bases and the J gene end by 2 bases; junction bases not matched to a gene: 6. This CDR3 reads CASSRGGQGQETQYF. CDR3 DNA: TGTGCCAGCAGCCGAGGGGGACAGGGACAAGAGACCCAGTACTTC.

This chain connects TRBV28 to TRBJ1-5; D gene unclear. Germline lookup yields CDR1 MDHEN and CDR2 SYDVKM. The CDR3 spans 12 residues. The V end lost 7 bases, the J end lost 5 bases, and 9 bases lay between the germline ends. CDR3 residues: CASTLIDQPQHF. The CDR3 coding sequence is TGTGCCAGCACCTTAATAGATCAGCCCCAGCATTTT.

This clone appeared a few times. J is TRBJ2-5 and V is TRBV4-3, with 7 bases aligning to TRBD2. The CDR3 is 15 residues long. Germline V lookup: CDR1 LGHNA, CDR2 YSLEER. V was pared by 4 bases and J by 4 bases, with 9 bases of the junction left unmatched. In DNA form, the CDR3 reads TGCGCCAGCAGCCTAGGCGGGGGTGGAGGAGAGACCCAGTACTTC. Translating it yields CASSLGGGGGETQYF.

In regard to this clone: This probably arose from a read error, given a far larger clone one base away. At the DNA level, this CDR3 is encoded by other sequences in the same sample as well. The J gene is TRBJ1-5, the V gene TRBV30; D ambiguous. Germline CDR1 reads GTSNPN; CDR2 reads SVGIG (reference sequence). The CDR3 runs 13 residues. Trimming took 0 bases from V and 0 from J, leaving 3 bases between them. In nucleotides, the CDR3 is TGTGCCTGGAGTGTCGATAGCAATCAGCCCCAGCATTTT. Translation gives CAWSVDSNQPQHF.

The chain links TRBV5-1 to TRBJ2-1, with D possibly matching TRBD1 (7 bases). Germline V gene sequence: CDR1 SGHRS, CDR2 YFSETQ. V lost 4 bases, J lost 5 bases, and 19 bases lay in between. The CDR3 contains 16 residues. The DNA for the CDR3 is TGCGCCAGCAGCCCCTTTTCCGACAGGGAGGACAATGAGCAGTTCTTC. It is translated as CASSPFSDREDNEQFF.

J is TRBJ2-7 and V is TRBV4-2, with TRBD2 identical over 10 bases. This CDR3 region has 19 residues. In germline, CDR1 is LGHNA, CDR2 YNFKEQ. V shed 0 bases, J shed 2 bases, and the junction held 13 bases outside the gene matches. The CDR3 reads CASSQDEPWRTSGTYEQYF. The CDR3 bases are TGTGCCAGCAGCCAAGATGAGCCTTGGCGGACTAGCGGAACCTACGAGCAGTACTTC.

The chain recombines TRBV3-1 (or the pseudogene TRBV3-2) with TRBJ2-1, with 8 nucleotides matching TRBD1. The germline gives CDR1 LGHDT, CDR2 YNNKEL (reference sequence). The CDR3 spans 15 residues. Trimming at V came to 6 bases and at J to 7 bases, leaving 11 bases not matched to a gene. The CDR3 protein is CASSHGTGIGNEQFF. DNA of the CDR3: TGTGCCAGCAGTCACGGGACAGGAATCGGTAATGAGCAGTTCTTC.

The chain recombines TRBV14 with TRBJ2-5, with 10 bases aligning to TRBD2. The J segment lost 2 bases and the V segment lost 4 bases, leaving 4 bases of the junction unmatched. The germline V gene encodes CDR1 SGHDN and CDR2 FVKESK. The CDR3 consists of 15 residues. Here the CDR3 DNA reads TGTGCCAGCAGCCCCCTACTAGCGGGACAAGAGACCCAGTACTTC. Protein product: CASSPLLAGQETQYF. The entire variable domain, with the rest obtained from reference TRBV14 and TRBJ2-5, is as follows: EAGVTQFPSHSVIEKGQTVTLRCDPISGHDNLYWYRRVMGKEIKFLLHFVKESKQDESGMPNNRFLAERTGGTYSTLKVQPAELEDSGVYFCASSPLLAGQETQYFGPGTRLLVL.

The chain couples TRBV7-2 to TRBJ1-2; possibly TRBD1 for D (6 bases). CDR3 length: 14 amino acids. V was pared by 2 bases and J by 3 bases, with 10 bases between. CDR1 SGHTA and CDR2 FQGNSA come from the germline V gene. The CDR3 DNA reads as TGTGCCAGCAGCTTAAGCTCAGGGGACTATGGCTACACCTTC. It specifies CASSLSSGDYGYTF.

The table lists this clone with a few counts. The chain couples TRBV28 to TRBJ1-2; a weak D match, TRBD1 (6 bases). The germline gives CDR1 MDHEN, CDR2 SYDVKM. Trimming took off 8 bases at V and 6 bases at J, with 13 bases between the two ends. The CDR3 loop spans 12 amino acids. This chain's CDR3 is CASFSGENGYTF. The CDR3 DNA follows: TGTGCCAGCTTCTCAGGGGAGAATGGCTACACCTTC.

This clone was seen a few times. CDR3 DNA sequence: TGTGCCAGCAGCTTGAAACTAGCGGGGGCCCAGCAGTACTTC. The encoded protein is CASSLKLAGAQQYF. The V call is TRBV5-4, the J call TRBJ2-7; TRBD2 agrees at 11 bases. The junction had 5 bases not matched to a gene; V was cut back by 1 base and J by 8 bases. The CDR3 extends over 14 amino acids. Germline assignment: CDR1 SGHNT and CDR2 YYREEE (reference sequence). The full variable domain, completed using reference TRBV5-4 and TRBJ2-7, is ETGVTQSPTHLIKTRGQQVTLRCSSQSGHNTVSWYQQALGQGPQFIFQYYREEENGRGNFPPRFSGLQFPNYSSELNVNALELDDSALYLCASSLKLAGAQQYFGPGTRLTVT.

The J gene is TRBJ1-1, the V gene TRBV29-1, with a possible D match to TRBD1 (5 bases). CDR1 and CDR2 (germline): SQVTM, ANQGSEA. V lost 5 bases, J lost 8 bases, and 18 bases lay in between. CDR3 length: 13 residues. CDR3 region: CSVFTRGWGEAFF. As DNA, the CDR3 is TGCAGCGTTTTCACCCGGGGGTGGGGAGAAGCTTTCTTT.

The rearrangement links TRBV7-8 to TRBJ2-3, with D perhaps TRBD2 (6 bases). CDR1 and CDR2 from the germline V gene are SGHVS and FQNEAQ. The CDR3 sequence is 13 residues long. V lost 5 bases to trimming and J lost 3 bases, with 9 bases between them. The chain's CDR3 is CASSRGRTDTQYF. The DNA for the CDR3 is TGTGCCAGCAGCCGAGGGAGGACAGATACGCAGTATTTT.

V is TRBV6-5 and J is TRBJ2-5; perhaps D is TRBD1 or TRBD2 (5 bases each). The CDR3 spans 15 residues. V was trimmed by 6 bases and J by 5 bases, leaving 19 bases between them. Germline values: CDR1 MNHEY, CDR2 SVGAGI. CDR3 in DNA: TGTGCCAGCAGGAGGACGAGGGGCATGGGGGAGACCCAGTACTTC. Translated, it gives CASRRTRGMGETQYF.

CDR3 nucleotide sequence: TGTGCCAGCACCCTTACGGACAGGGCTGAGCAGTTCTTC. Its translation: CASTLTDRAEQFF. The J gene is TRBJ2-1, the V gene TRBV7-2; 8 nucleotides align to TRBD1. Germline V CDR1 and CDR2: SGHTA, FQGNSA. Unmatched junction bases numbered 8, after V lost 7 bases and J lost 9 bases. This CDR3 is 13 amino acids long.

The rearrangement links TRBV30 to TRBJ1-6, with a possible D match to TRBD1 (5 bases). This CDR3 is 15 amino acids long. Looked up from germline, CDR1 is GTSNPN and CDR2 is SVGIG (reference sequence). Trimming pared 8 bases from V and 0 bases from J, leaving 14 bases between. CDR3 in amino acids: CALGGKGSYNSPLHF. CDR3 bases: TGTGCCCTTGGGGGGAAAGGCTCCTATAATTCACCCCTCCACTTT.

This clone was counted a few times. The V gene is TRBV13, the J gene TRBJ1-3, with a tentative D call TRBD1 (6 bases). Looked up from germline, CDR1 is PRHDT and CDR2 is FYEKMQ (reference sequence). This CDR3 contains 16 residues. The V gene lost 4 bases and the J gene lost 0 bases, with 13 bases spanning the gap. The chain's CDR3 is CASSSGVTTSGNTIYF. The CDR3 bases are TGTGCCAGCAGCTCAGGGGTTACGACCTCTGGAAACACCATATATTTT.

The chain links TRBV3-1 (or the pseudogene TRBV3-2) to TRBJ2-1, with 7 bases fitting TRBD2. Germline V CDR1 and CDR2: LGHDT, YNNKEL (reference sequence). This CDR3 region has 14 residues. The J segment lost 10 bases and the V segment lost 4 bases, leaving 10 bases of the junction unmatched. The CDR3, as DNA: TGTGCCAGCAGCCTAATAGCGGGTCCGGGGGAGCAGTTCTTC. Residues: CASSLIAGPGEQFF.

CDR3 amino acids: CASSPGSGVPNYGYTF. Written as DNA, the CDR3 is TGTGCCAGCAGCCCAGGATCAGGGGTCCCTAACTATGGCTACACCTTC. The rearrangement links TRBV11-2 to TRBJ1-2, with D tentatively TRBD1 (6 bases). Germline assignment: CDR1 SGHAT and CDR2 FQNNGV. The CDR3 totals 16 residues. V lost 5 bases and J lost 0, with 16 bases in between.

The CDR3 protein is CASSIADTQYF. The CDR3 coding sequence is TGTGCCAGCAGCATAGCAGATACGCAGTATTTT. The V call is TRBV27, the J call TRBJ2-3; D not certain. The CDR3 is 11 residues long. V shed 6 bases and J shed 4 bases, with 5 bases lying between them. Per germline, CDR1 MNHEY and CDR2 SMNVEV (reference sequence).

The chain uses TRBV25-1 and TRBJ2-7; TRBD1 matches 7 bases. Germline CDR1 MGHDK, CDR2 SYGVNS. This CDR3 contains 15 residues. Unmatched junction bases numbered 4, after V lost 2 bases and J lost 0 bases. CDR3 in DNA: TGTGCCAGCAGTGAAGGGACAGCTCTCTCCTACGAGCAGTACTTC. Protein sequence: CASSEGTALSYEQYF.

The chain combines TRBV5-6 with TRBJ2-7; no reliable D call. The germline V gene has CDR1 SGHDT and CDR2 YYEEEE. V shed 2 bases and J shed 0 bases, with 3 bases lying between them. CDR3 length: 12 residues. The CDR3 loop reads CASSLVSYEQYF. As DNA, the CDR3 is TGTGCCAGCAGCTTAGTCTCCTACGAGCAGTACTTC.

The rearrangement joins TRBV25-1 to TRBJ1-6, with D unclear. The germline V gene encodes CDR1 MGHDK and CDR2 SYGVNS. V lost 2 bases to trimming and J lost 5 bases, with 10 bases between them. This CDR3 comprises 15 residues. The CDR3 sequence: CASSENRGNNSPLHF. The CDR3 nucleotides are TGTGCCAGCAGTGAAAACCGGGGAAATAATTCACCCCTCCACTTT.